The following is a T cell receptor beta chain sequence with its context. Germline CDR1 and CDR2: MGHRA and YSYEKL. This CDR3 has 14 residues. V was trimmed by 5 bases and J by 3 bases, leaving 13 bases between them. This sample is part of a study of blood T cell repertoires in COVID-19. In the study overall: Nucleic acid was either cDNA or gDNA, and it came from T cells, B-cell-depleted T cells, or PBMCs.

Seattle participants joined during active infection and were tracked over time. Per the original data handling: Counts of nucleated cells, estimated from reference gene primer amplification, were obtained. Clones were sequenced by immunoSEQ multiplex PCR, and TCRdb holds only the in-frame ones, with some missing. The V and J calls and clone size come from that table; D and trimming were worked out from the DNA. The table lists about 250,000 clones, over 90% of them singletons, with around 0.83% in the top ten. The chain is built from TRBV4-1 and TRBJ1-1; a possible D gene is TRBD1 (5 bases). The source is a man younger than 40 with COVID-19, enrolled during active disease. Material for sequencing was peripheral blood. The CDR3 DNA reads as TGCGCCAGCAGCGCTAGGGGAGGTGACACTGAAGCTTTCTTT. It codes for CASSARGGDTEAFF.